This TCR beta chain was profiled in a study of CD8 T cells in Susac syndrome (dated by TCRdb to the late 2010s). For the study in its entirety: The study used repertoire sequencing to test whether antigen drove CD8+ T cell activation and differentiation in Susac syndrome.

Peripheral blood CD8+ and CD4+ T cells from healthy donors, Susac syndrome patients and multiple sclerosis patients were profiled using high-throughput TCR beta sequencing. The multiple sclerosis controls were treatment-naive patients who had stable or active relapsing-remitting disease and met the revised McDonald criteria. Bulk CD8+ and CD4+ T cells were purified by magnetic negative isolation, whereas CD8+ TEMRA cells were enriched by FACS. Blood was drawn into EDTA tubes, processed within 24 hours, and PBMCs were isolated by density gradient centrifugation. PBMCs intended for TCR sequencing were cryopreserved in liquid nitrogen and thawed later in a water bath at 37 degrees C. The sorted or isolated CD4+, CD8+ and CD8+ TEMRA cells reached a purity of at least 90%. Paper-wide results and their limitations: The number of individuals in the TCR sequencing and HLA analysis was acknowledged as relatively small.

Trimming removed 5 bases from V and 3 bases from J, leaving 11 bases between the germline ends. The CDR3 measures 14 amino acids from cysteine to phenylalanine. The entry retains the CDR3 DNA only, 42 bases that are in frame from base 1. RNA was extracted with the RNeasy kit and about 0.5 to 1 ug was reverse transcribed using random hexamers. TCR beta CDR3 regions were amplified with the immunoSEQ multiplex PCR assay covering 54 Vbeta and 13 Jbeta segments. PCR amplification bias was corrected by using a synthetic template baseline for primer optimization and computational correction. The paper's data handling went like this. Only productive sequences were kept, with reads annotated to V, D and J genes according to IMGT and analyzed in immunoSEQ Analyzer. Clonality was calculated as one minus the Shannon entropy normalized by log2 of the number of productive unique sequences. Public and private clones were assessed among the 100 most prevalent clones of each patient and control. A clone was defined as Susac-specific if it was absent from the healthy and MS cohorts, from more than 850 published viral clones and from other ImmuneACCESS disease sequences. In-frame beta chains were kept once TCRdb had trimmed the public reads at Q25 with fastp and called clones with MiXCR. CDR3 protein sequences are deduplicated, and each keeps its most common genes and DNA. TCRdb's processing, not the authors', yielded these V and J calls. A total of about 180,000 distinct CDR3 sequences appear in this sample, around 95% of them only once. The ten top clones hold roughly 0.095% of the sample.

For this clonotype: The antigen it binds to is not known. The record has no base qualities; no much larger clone is one base away.

The sequence is built from TRBV12-3 or TRBV12-4 and TRBJ2-1; the D gene assignment is ambiguous. Sequencing used CD4+ T cells from PBMCs. This TCR derives from a human donor with multiple sclerosis. The DNA reads TGTGCCAGCAGTCCTCAACAAGGCTACAATGAGCAGTTCTTC. This encodes CASSPQQGYNEQFF.